This is a list of T cell receptor beta chains from one sample in a study of cytomegalovirus exposure and HLA in healthy donors. Here immunoSEQ multiplex PCR was the method, and the copy in TCRdb shows in-frame clones only, minus some. This table lists 25,000 to 35,000 clones. The sample consisted of PBMCs. The receptors were gathered from a woman in her forties in good health and CMV-seropositive. Both conserved end residues are part of each CDR3. A D gene is named only where the DNA matches it firmly.

j_gene	d_gene	v_gene	CDR3nt	CDR3aa
TRBJ2-7	TRBD2	TRBV7-2	TGTGCCAGCAGCCCTTCCTTAGCGGGACGATCCTACGAGCAGTACTTC	CASSPSLAGRSYEQYF
TRBJ2-5	TRBD2	TRBV11-2	TGTGCCAGCGGCTCCAGACTAGCGGGAGTTGAGACCCAGTACTTC	CASGSRLAGVETQYF
TRBJ2-7	.	TRBV7-9	TGTGCCAGCAGCCCCCAGCTGCTTACTGGCGGGACCTACGAGCAGTACTTC	CASSPQLLTGGTYEQYF
TRBJ2-7	.	TRBV9	TGTGCCAGCAGCGTAGGAGGCCACTACTACGAGCAGTACTTC	CASSVGGHYYEQYF
TRBJ1-2	.	TRBV6-1	TGTGCCGGAGCACGGGGGTTGAACTATGGCTACACCTTC	CAGARGLNYGYTF
TRBJ1-1	.	TRBV5-4	TGTGCCAGCAGCTTGGGCGGCGCACCTGAAGCTTTCTTT	CASSLGGAPEAFF
TRBJ2-7	.	TRBV27	TGTGCCAGCAGTTTAGAGATTTCGGGGGAGCAGTACTTC	CASSLEISGEQYF
TRBJ1-5	TRBD1	TRBV6-1	TGTGCCAGCAGGACCGGGACAGGGGGTGAGCCCCAGCATTTT	CASRTGTGGEPQHF
TRBJ1-4	.	TRBV4-1	TGCGCCAGCAGCCAAGACCCGGACAGTCGGATCGGACTGTTTTTT	CASSQDPDSRIGLFF
TRBJ2-1	.	TRBV19	TGTGCCAGTAGAGGGTGGGGGGGCATCGACAATGAGCAGTTCTTC	CASRGWGGIDNEQFF
TRBJ1-5	.	TRBV19	TGTGCCAGTGGGAGGGTTAGCAATCAGCCCCAGCATTTT	CASGRVSNQPQHF
TRBJ2-7	TRBD2	TRBV27	TGTGCCCGCGGGGGGGGAGCCAACGAGCAGTACTTC	CARGGGANEQYF
TRBJ2-1	.	TRBV14	TGTGCCAGCAGCCAATACCTGGGGAGTAGGTACAATGAGCAGTTCTTC	CASSQYLGSRYNEQFF
TRBJ1-1	.	TRBV2	TGTGCCAGCAGTGAACTAGAGGGAACTGAAGCTTTCTTT	CASSELEGTEAFF
TRBJ1-2	TRBD1	TRBV6-5	TGTGCCAGCAGTTACGCGAGGGACAGGGCGGACTATGGCTACACCTTC	CASSYARDRADYGYTF
TRBJ2-7	.	TRBV15	TGTGCCACCAGCAGAGATCTTGCGGGGTCCTCCTACGAGCAGTACTTC	CATSRDLAGSSYEQYF
TRBJ2-3	.	TRBV14	TGTGCCAGCAGCCACGGACGGACTAGCACAGATACGCAGTATTTT	CASSHGRTSTDTQYF
TRBJ2-7	.	TRBV7-9	TGTGCCAGCAGATTAACTTCCTACGAGCAGTACTTC	CASRLTSYEQYF
TRBJ2-1	.	TRBV18	TGTGCCAGCTCACCACCGTCAACCGGGAATGAGCAGTTCTTC	CASSPPSTGNEQFF
TRBJ2-7	TRBD2	TRBV4-3	TGCGCCAGCAGCCAAGATTCTGGCGGGGGTGTCGAGCAGTACTTC	CASSQDSGGGVEQYF
TRBJ1-2	.	TRBV4-3	TGCGCCAGCAGCCTGACACCTCCGGGACTGAAGGCGGGAGGCTACACCTTC	CASSLTPPGLKAGGYTF
TRBJ1-5	TRBD1	TRBV28	TGTGCCAGCAGGACAGGGCTTCAGCCCCAGCATTTT	CASRTGLQPQHF
TRBJ2-7	.	TRBV7-2	TGTGCCAGCAGCTTAGGGAGCTACGAGCAGTACTTC	CASSLGSYEQYF
TRBJ2-1	TRBD1	TRBV28	TGTGCCAGCAGTACATACAGGGGGAGCTCCTACAATGAGCAGTTCTTC	CASSTYRGSSYNEQFF
TRBJ2-7	.	TRBV25-1	TGTGCCAGCAGCGGGCCCTCGGTACGCCGGGGCGAGCAGTACTTC	CASSGPSVRRGEQYF
TRBJ2-7	TRBD1	TRBV29-1	TGCAGCGTTGGTGGAACCGTGATTTTAACAGGGGCCCTACGATCCTACGAGCAGTACTTC	CSVGGTVILTGALRSYEQYF
TRBJ2-5	.	TRBV19	TGTGCCAGTAGTAAGGGAGTAGAAGAGACCCAGTACTTC	CASSKGVEETQYF
TRBJ2-5	.	TRBV7-2	TGTGCCAGCAGTTCCGGGACAACTACCCTGCGGGAGACCCAGTACTTC	CASSSGTTTLRETQYF
TRBJ2-7	TRBD1	TRBV2	TGTGCCACCTTTAAAGGACAGGGTACCCGCCTGCCTCCCTACGAGCAGTACTTC	CATFKGQGTRLPPYEQYF
TRBJ2-3	.	TRBV5-1	TGCGCCAGCAGCTTGGCCCATGCGGGCGGGAGCACAGATACGCAGTATTTT	CASSLAHAGGSTDTQYF
TRBJ2-7	.	TRBV10-3	TGTGCCATCAGACCGACAGGGGAGGGGATCTACGAGCAGTACTTC	CAIRPTGEGIYEQYF
TRBJ2-1	.	TRBV4-1	TGCGCCAGCAGCCAAGAGCAGATCCGCTACAATGAGCAGTTCTTC	CASSQEQIRYNEQFF
TRBJ2-2	TRBD1	TRBV7-3	TGTGCCAGCAGCTTAAGCGGACAGGCCGGGGAGCTGTTTTTT	CASSLSGQAGELFF
TRBJ2-7	TRBD2	TRBV7-9	TGTGCCAGCTCTTTGGGAGGGGAGTTTGGCTACGAGCAGTACTTC	CASSLGGEFGYEQYF
TRBJ2-4	.	TRBV27	TGTGCCAGCAGTTCCCCTTGGGCGTTAGCCAAAAACATTCAGTACTTC	CASSSPWALAKNIQYF
TRBJ1-1	.	TRBV9	TGTGCCAGCAGCGCAGGCCCGTTCACTGAAGCTTTCTTT	CASSAGPFTEAFF
TRBJ1-4	TRBD1	TRBV9	TGTGCCAGCAGCGCCCTGACAGGGGAGGCTAATGAAAAACTGTTTTTT	CASSALTGEANEKLFF
TRBJ2-1	.	TRBV30	TGTGCCTGGAGCCCCTACCGATACAATGAGCAGTTCTTC	CAWSPYRYNEQFF
TRBJ2-1	TRBD2	TRBV7-3	TGTGCCAGCAGCCCCACTAGCGGGAGGGGAAATGAGCAGTTCTTC	CASSPTSGRGNEQFF
TRBJ1-1	.	TRBV2	TGTGCCAGCAACCGGGGCACTGAAGCTTTCTTT	CASNRGTEAFF
TRBJ2-5	TRBD1	TRBV7-9	TGTGCCAGCAGCAGTGGACAGGGCCAAGAGACCCAGTACTTC	CASSSGQGQETQYF
TRBJ1-1	.	TRBV5-1	TGCGCCAGCAGCTTCTCGGGGGGGTCTGAAGCTTTCTTT	CASSFSGGSEAFF
TRBJ2-1	.	TRBV21-1	TGTGCCAGCCCAATGGGAGTAGCCTACAATGAGCAGTTCTTC	CASPMGVAYNEQFF
TRBJ2-3	.	TRBV9	TGTGCCAGCAGCGTAGCGGCGGGCCTCGGCGCAGATACGCAGTATTTT	CASSVAAGLGADTQYF
TRBJ2-3	TRBD2	TRBV5-8	TGTGCCAGCAGCGCAGGACTAGCGGGAGGAGATACGCAGTATTTT	CASSAGLAGGDTQYF
TRBJ1-1	.	TRBV7-9	TGTGCCACCGGGACTACCACTTCTGAAGCTTTCTTT	CATGTTTSEAFF
TRBJ1-1	.	TRBV27	TGTGCCAGCAGTTCTGGGCCTGAAGCTTTCTTT	CASSSGPEAFF
TRBJ2-5	.	TRBV25-1	TGTGCCAGCAGTGAATTGGTGGGTGGAGGCCAAGAGACCCAGTACTTC	CASSELVGGGQETQYF